Described below is a single TCR beta chain sequence and its context. Germline V lookup: CDR1 SGHAT, CDR2 FQNNGV. The CDR3 is 15 amino acids. Trimming stripped 5 bases from V and 2 bases from J, with 15 bases between. The data stem from a study of cytomegalovirus exposure and HLA in healthy donors. With 60 Vbeta and 13 Jbeta primers, the PCR was carried out. Sequencing was performed with immunoSEQ multiplex PCR; in TCRdb, only in-frame clones are kept and a portion is missing. The profile shows 100,000 to 150,000 clones, 70% to 80% of them singletons. When sampled, the donors appeared nominally healthy, though they likely had unrecorded immune exposures.

The sequenced sample was PBMCs. The clonotype originates from a female donor in good health and CMV-seronegative. The chain recombines TRBV11-2 with TRBJ2-5; D may be TRBD1 (6 bases). For the CDR3, the DNA is TGTGCCAGCAGCATTACAGGGAACAGGCAAGAGACCCAGTACTTC. This sequence encodes CASSITGNRQETQYF.